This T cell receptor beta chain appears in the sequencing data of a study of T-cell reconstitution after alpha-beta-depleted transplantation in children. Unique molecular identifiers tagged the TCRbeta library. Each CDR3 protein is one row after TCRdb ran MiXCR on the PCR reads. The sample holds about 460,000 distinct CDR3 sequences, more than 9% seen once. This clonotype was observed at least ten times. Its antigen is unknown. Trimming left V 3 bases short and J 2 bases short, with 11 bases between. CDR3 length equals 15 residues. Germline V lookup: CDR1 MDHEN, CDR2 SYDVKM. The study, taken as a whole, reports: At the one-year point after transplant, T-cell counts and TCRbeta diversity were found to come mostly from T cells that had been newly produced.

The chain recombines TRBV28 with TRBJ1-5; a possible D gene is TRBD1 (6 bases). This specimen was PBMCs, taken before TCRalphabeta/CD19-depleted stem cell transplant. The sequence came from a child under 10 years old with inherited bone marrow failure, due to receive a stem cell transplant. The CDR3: CASSLDSPGNQPQHF. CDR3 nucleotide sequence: TGTGCCAGCAGTTTGGACAGCCCGGGCAATCAGCCCCAGCATTTT.